This passage covers 11 T cell receptor beta chains from one sample sequenced in a study of shared clonotypes between healthy human individuals. The assay was immunoSEQ multiplex PCR, and TCRdb's table has in-frame clones only and misses some. The table lists fewer than 200,000 clones, about 66% of them singletons. Sequencing input: memory CD4+ T cells sorted from blood. The subset: CD45RA-negative fraction. Source of these receptors: a man under 40 in good health.

The chain employs TRBV27 and TRBJ2-5; possibly TRBD1 for D (6 bases). The CDR3 runs 16 residues. The germline V and J ends were trimmed by 6 bases and 1 base, with 18 bases remaining between them. CDR1 MNHEY and CDR2 SMNVEV come from the germline V gene (reference sequence). CDR3 coding DNA: TGTGCCAGCAGCCACACCGGGACACAACCCCAAGAGACCCAGTACTTC. It codes for CASSHTGTQPQETQYF.

The chain carries TRBV9 and TRBJ2-2; possible D gene TRBD2, 5 bases. This CDR3 has 13 residues. V was cut by 2 bases and J by 6 bases, with 8 bases left in between. Germline lookup yields CDR1 SGDLS and CDR2 YYNGEE. The CDR3 is CASSVARAGELFF. CDR3 nucleotides: TGTGCCAGCAGCGTGGCGAGGGCCGGGGAGCTGTTTTTT.

V is TRBV29-1 and J is TRBJ1-2, with D possibly matching TRBD1 (5 bases). V was shortened by 6 bases and J by 5 bases, with 13 bases between the two germline ends. CDR1 and CDR2 (germline): SQVTM, ANQGSEA. The CDR3 runs to 12 residues. The CDR3, as DNA: TGCAGCGTCCCCTTGAGGGGTTATGGCTACACCTTC. Its protein product is CSVPLRGYGYTF.

J is TRBJ2-1 and V is TRBV5-1, with 7 positions matching TRBD1. From germline, CDR1 is SGHRS and CDR2 YFSETQ. After removal of 7 bases from V and 5 bases from J, the junction contained 15 bases not matched to a gene. This CDR3 has 16 residues. The CDR3 loop is CASRQRGTVYNNEQFF. CDR3 in DNA: TGCGCCAGCCGCCAAAGAGGGACAGTCTACAACAATGAGCAGTTCTTC.

The chain carries TRBV11-1 and TRBJ1-2, with D possibly being TRBD1 (6 bases). Trimming pared 5 bases from V and 14 bases from J, leaving 15 bases between. Germline V CDR1 and CDR2: SGHAT, FQDESV (reference sequence). The CDR3 totals 11 residues. This CDR3 reads CASSPQGGLTF. The CDR3 DNA sequence: TGTGCCAGCAGCCCGCAAGGGGGGCTAACCTTC.

The chain is built from TRBV27 and TRBJ2-3, with D perhaps TRBD2 (7 bases). Looked up from germline, CDR1 is MNHEY and CDR2 is SMNVEV (reference sequence). This CDR3 region has 17 residues. V was shortened by 5 bases and J by 5 bases, with 23 bases between the two germline ends. CDR3 in amino acids: CASSPWGGARSRDTQYF. The DNA of the CDR3 is TGTGCCAGCAGTCCCTGGGGGGGGGCGCGATCTAGAGATACGCAGTATTTT.

To note about this clone: At one boundary the junction diverges from the germline segment, which might be a read error. The chain uses TRBV7-2 and TRBJ2-1; D perhaps matches TRBD2 (7 bases). The length of the CDR3 is 16 residues. Looked up from germline, CDR1 is SGHTA and CDR2 is FQGNSA. The CDR3 DNA reads as TGTGCCAGCAGCTCCCCGCCGGGGGGCTCCCACAATGAGCAGTTCTTC. The encoded protein is CASSSPPGGSHNEQFF.

The gene calls are TRBV11-3 and TRBJ2-1, with D possibly called TRBD1 or TRBD2 (6 bases each). Trimming pared 1 base from V and 7 bases from J, leaving 14 bases between. The CDR3 runs to 15 residues. Germline V gene sequence: CDR1 SGHNT, CDR2 YENEEA. The chain's CDR3 is CASSLVGGTPNEQFF. The CDR3 DNA follows: TGTGCCAGCAGCTTAGTAGGAGGGACACCTAATGAGCAGTTCTTC.

The gene calls are TRBV27 and TRBJ2-7; no firm D call. The CDR3 is 11 residues long. Germline V lookup: CDR1 MNHEY, CDR2 SMNVEV (reference sequence). The V and J ends lost 4 bases and 3 bases respectively, with 4 bases between them. The CDR3 sequence is CASSSNYEQYF. The CDR3 DNA sequence: TGTGCCAGCAGTTCAAACTACGAGCAGTACTTC.

The V and J genes are TRBV9 and TRBJ1-1; D gene uncertain. The CDR3 length is 14 residues. Trimming removed 0 bases from V and 0 bases from J, with 6 bases in between. The germline CDR1 and CDR2 sequences are SGDLS and YYNGEE. The DNA of the CDR3 is TGTGCCAGCAGCGTAGGGGCCTTGAACACTGAAGCTTTCTTT. Protein product: CASSVGALNTEAFF.

This clone was recorded only once. This CDR3 reads CASSSSENEKLFF. CDR3 sequence (DNA): TGTGCCAGCAGTTCCAGCGAAAATGAAAAACTGTTTTTT. The J gene is TRBJ1-4, the V gene TRBV6-5; D is unresolved. The CDR3 sequence is 13 residues long. Germline V CDR1 and CDR2: MNHEY, SVGAGI. Trimming took off 4 bases at V and 5 bases at J, with 8 bases between the two ends.